This T cell receptor (beta chain) was sequenced for a study of T cell changes during pregnancy in multiple sclerosis. Sequencing used immunoSEQ multiplex PCR; TCRdb keeps in-frame clones, though not all of them. The sample shows approximately 11,000 clones, 85% to 95% of them seen only once. The J segment lost 3 bases and the V segment lost 4 bases, leaving 7 bases of the junction unmatched. Germline CDR1 reads SGHRS; CDR2 reads YFSETQ. The length of the CDR3 is 15 residues. The receptor was derived from a female donor with multiple sclerosis, enrolled in a pregnancy study. Sample: CD4+ T cells from peripheral blood mononuclear cells, taken before pregnancy. The chain couples TRBV5-1 to TRBJ1-2; 9 bases align to TRBD1. The CDR3 region is CASSPGTGLYYGYTF. The CDR3 DNA reads TGCGCCAGCAGCCCCGGGACAGGGCTCTACTATGGCTACACCTTC. Looking up the rest from reference TRBV5-1 and TRBJ1-2 gives the full variable domain: KAGVTQTPRYLIKTRGQQVTLSCSPISGHRSVSWYQQTPGQGLQFLFEYFSETQRNKGNFPGRFSGRQFSNSRSEMNVSTLELGDSALYLCASSPGTGLYYGYTFGSGTRLTVV.